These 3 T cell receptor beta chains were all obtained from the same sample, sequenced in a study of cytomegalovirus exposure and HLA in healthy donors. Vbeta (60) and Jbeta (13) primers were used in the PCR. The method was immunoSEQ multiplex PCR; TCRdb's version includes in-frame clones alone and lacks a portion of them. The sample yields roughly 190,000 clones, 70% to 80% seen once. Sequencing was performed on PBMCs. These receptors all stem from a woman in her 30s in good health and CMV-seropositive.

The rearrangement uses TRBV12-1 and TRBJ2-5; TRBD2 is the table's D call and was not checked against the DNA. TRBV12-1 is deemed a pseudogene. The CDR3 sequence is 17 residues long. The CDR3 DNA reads TGTGCCAGCAGCTTTGTACTAGCGGGAGGGCGGGGGGAGACCCAGTACTTC. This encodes CASSFVLAGGRGETQYF.

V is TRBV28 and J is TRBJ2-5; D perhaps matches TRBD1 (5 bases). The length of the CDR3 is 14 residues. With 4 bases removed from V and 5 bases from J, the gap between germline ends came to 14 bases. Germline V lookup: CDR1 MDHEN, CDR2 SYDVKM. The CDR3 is CASSSITPGETQYF. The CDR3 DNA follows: TGTGCCAGCAGTTCTATCACCCCAGGGGAGACCCAGTACTTC.

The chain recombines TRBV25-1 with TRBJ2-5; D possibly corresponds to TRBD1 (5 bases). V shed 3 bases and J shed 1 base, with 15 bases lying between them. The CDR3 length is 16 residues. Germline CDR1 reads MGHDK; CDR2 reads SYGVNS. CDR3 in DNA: TGTGCCAGCAGTGAGTTGGGGCAGGGAATCCAAGAGACCCAGTACTTC. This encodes CASSELGQGIQETQYF.